The rows below give T cell receptor beta chains drawn from one sample of a study of T cells in narcolepsy. Assay used: immunoSEQ multiplex PCR; TCRdb lists only in-frame clones, some missing. The sample has approximately 8,100 clones, around two thirds seen once. The specimen sequenced was CD45RA- memory CD8+ T cells from PBMCs. These receptors all come from a human donor with narcolepsy. The CDR3 runs from the conserved cysteine through the conserved F or W. A D gene is named only where the DNA matches it firmly. Size is stated for part of the rows, as once, few or many counts, or as a class when the clone is expanded.

. TRBJ2-2 . TRBV6-4 13 TGTGCCAGCAGTGACTCGGAGACCGGGGAGCTGTTTTTT CASSDSETGELFF
. TRBJ2-2 TRBD1 TRBV6-1 16 TGTGCCAGCAGTGAAGAACAGGGGTTTTTCACCGGGGAGCTGTTTTTT CASSEEQGFFTGELFF
. TRBJ1-5 . TRBV5-6 15 TGTGCCAGCAGCTTGGGCCGGTATAGCAATCAGCCCCAGCATTTT CASSLGRYSNQPQHF
. TRBJ1-1 . TRBV15 13 TGTGCCACCAGCGTAACACGGAACACTGAAGCTTTCTTT CATSVTRNTEAFF
medium-sized TRBJ2-7 TRBD1 TRBV28 14 TGTGCCAGCAGTTTGGACAGGACTTCCTACGAGCAGTACTTC CASSLDRTSYEQYF
. TRBJ2-1 . TRBV27 15 TGTGCCAGTACCCAAGTGGGGGTGGGGTACAATGAGCAGTTCTTC CASTQVGVGYNEQFF
few TRBJ2-7 . TRBV7-4 13 TGTGCCAGCAGCTCACAGGGGGGGTACGAGCAGTACTTC CASSSQGGYEQYF
few TRBJ2-7 . TRBV7-9 18 TGTGCCAGCAGCTTTACAACGGGCAGGGACCGCTCCTCTTACGAGCAGTACTTC CASSFTTGRDRSSYEQYF
. TRBJ1-1 . TRBV7-6 16 TGTGCCAGCAGCTTAATGGAGCGGGGCGTGAACACTGAAGCTTTCTTT CASSLMERGVNTEAFF
. TRBJ2-1 TRBD2 TRBV7-9 13 TGTGCCAGCAGCTTCCGACTAGCCGATGAGCAGTTCTTC CASSFRLADEQFF
. TRBJ2-2 TRBD2 TRBV28 18 TGTGCCAGCAGTTTAGAAGAGCGGGGGGCTACGAACACCGGGGAGCTGTTTTTT CASSLEERGATNTGELFF
. TRBJ2-7 . TRBV7-8 12 TGTGCCAGCAGCTCTAGGACCTACGAGCAGTACTTC CASSSRTYEQYF
. TRBJ1-1 . TRBV9 13 TGTGCCAGCAGCGTGGAAAGAACGTCTGAAGCTTTCTTT CASSVERTSEAFF
. TRBJ2-7 . TRBV7-9 14 TGTGCCAGCAGCCCTAGGGGGTCCTCCTACGAGCAGTACTTC CASSPRGSSYEQYF
once TRBJ1-1 . TRBV2 16 TGTGCCAGCAGTGCCTTTAGGTTGGACGGAAACACTGAAGCTTTCTTT CASSAFRLDGNTEAFF
few TRBJ1-3 . TRBV27 16 TGTGCCAGCAGTTTTACCGGGGGCTGGTCTGGAAACACCATATATTTT CASSFTGGWSGNTIYF
. TRBJ1-1 TRBD1 TRBV7-2 16 TGTGCCAGCAGCTTAGTGGCAGGGGGCGCAGGCACTGAAGCTTTCTTT CASSLVAGGAGTEAFF
. TRBJ2-7 . TRBV5-8 12 TGTGCCAGCAGCTTCTACAGCTACGAGCAGTACTTC CASSFYSYEQYF
. TRBJ2-6 . TRBV7-3 15 TGTGCCAGCAGCTCGAGTGAATCTGGGGCCAACGTCCTGACTTTC CASSSSESGANVLTF
. TRBJ2-5 . TRBV6-5 12 TGTGCCAGCAGCCCCTTCGACGGAAAAGGGTACTTC CASSPFDGKGYF
. TRBJ2-7 . TRBV6-5 15 TGTGCCAGCAGTTACCGACAGGGAGGTGGCTACGAGCAGTACTTC CASSYRQGGGYEQYF
. TRBJ2-7 . TRBV5-6 13 TGTGCCAGCAGCTTTAAGGGAACCTACGAGCAGCACTTC CASSFKGTYEQHF
. TRBJ2-5 . TRBV9 15 TGTGCCAGCAGCGTAGCATCCGGGGGCCTGGAGACCCAGTACTTC CASSVASGGLETQYF
. TRBJ1-5 . TRBV7-3 12 TGTGCCAGCAGCTTAGCGTCACAGCCCCAGCATTTT CASSLASQPQHF
few TRBJ1-1 . TRBV2 13 TGTGCCAGCATGGGTACCATGAACACTGAAGCTTTCTTT CASMGTMNTEAFF
. TRBJ1-6 . TRBV4-3 15 TGCGCCAGCAGCCAAGGATGGACCTATAATTCACCCCTCCACTTT CASSQGWTYNSPLHF
once TRBJ2-3 TRBD2 TRBV7-9 15 TGTGCCAGCAGCCGTAGCGGGGAGTACACAGATACGCAGTATTTT CASSRSGEYTDTQYF
. TRBJ1-1 TRBD1 TRBV7-2 14 TGTGCCAGCAGCTTAGTGACAGGGCGAACTGAAGCTTTCTTT CASSLVTGRTEAFF
. TRBJ2-4 . TRBV5-6 17 TGTGCCAGCAGCTTGGGTCGGGGAGCGCTAGCCAAAAACATTCAGTACTTC CASSLGRGALAKNIQYF
few TRBJ2-6 . TRBV4-2 15 TGTGCCAGCAGCTACACGGAGTCTGGGGCCAACGTCCTGACTTTC CASSYTESGANVLTF
. TRBJ2-1 . TRBV7-8 16 TGTGCCAGCAGCTTAGGGCCTAGCCCAAACCCCGATGAGCAGTTCTTC CASSLGPSPNPDEQFF
. TRBJ2-7 . TRBV12-1 13 TGTGCCAGCAGCTTTGGACAGCCCTACGAGCAGTACTTC CASSFGQPYEQYF
. TRBJ1-2 . TRBV28 12 TGTGCCAGCAGTTTCTCACAGCATGGCTACACCTTC CASSFSQHGYTF
. TRBJ2-7 . TRBV6-1 15 TGTGCCAGCAATCCTAAACCCCCGGGAGACCTCGAGCAGTACTTC CASNPKPPGDLEQYF
once TRBJ1-2 TRBD1 TRBV4-1 15 TGCGCCAGCAGCCACCCCCGCGGACAGGGGTATGGCTACACCTTC CASSHPRGQGYGYTF
few TRBJ2-5 TRBD1 TRBV6-6 14 TGTGCCAGCAGTACCTGGGACAGCCAAGAGACCCAGTACTTC CASSTWDSQETQYF
once TRBJ2-1 . TRBV2 13 TGTGCCAGCGAGGACAGTTTCTACAATGAGCAGTTCTTC CASEDSFYNEQFF
. TRBJ1-6 . TRBV4-1 17 TGCGCCAGCAGCCAAGATTCAGTCACTTCAAATAATTCACCCCTCCACTTT CASSQDSVTSNNSPLHF
. TRBJ2-3 TRBD2 TRBV6-5 16 TGTGCCAGCAGTTCCCTAGCGGGGGCGTCCTTGGATACGCAGTATTTT CASSSLAGASLDTQYF
. TRBJ2-7 . TRBV7-9 13 TGTGCCAGCAGCTTAATCCAAGGATACGAGCAGTACTTC CASSLIQGYEQYF
. TRBJ2-7 TRBD1 TRBV6-1 15 TGTGCCAGCAGTGAACAGGCAGGGGGCTCCTACGAGCAGTACTTC CASSEQAGGSYEQYF
. TRBJ2-3 . TRBV6-6 14 TGTGCCAGCAGTTACGGGGGGGCCACAGATACGCAGTATTTT CASSYGGATDTQYF
few TRBJ1-5 . TRBV28 15 TGTGCCAGCAGTTTCACCGTCGGGCGCAATCAGCCCCAGCATTTT CASSFTVGRNQPQHF
few TRBJ2-7 . TRBV4-1 17 TGCGCCAGCAGCCAAGATCGGTCGGGGTGGAGCTCCTACGAGCAGTACTTC CASSQDRSGWSSYEQYF
. TRBJ2-7 . TRBV30 14 TGTGCCTGGAGTGTCGGAGCCGGGACCCACGAGCAGTACTTC CAWSVGAGTHEQYF
. TRBJ2-7 . TRBV7-7 13 TGTGCTAGCAGCGGATCCGACAGCTACGAGCAGTACTTC CASSGSDSYEQYF
few TRBJ1-3 . TRBV6-1 15 TGTGCCAGCAGTGAAGCGACAGGCTCTGGAAACACCATATATTTT CASSEATGSGNTIYF
. TRBJ1-3 . TRBV27 14 TGTGCCAGCAGTTTAATAGACTCTGGAAACACCATATATTTT CASSLIDSGNTIYF